The 30 T cell receptor beta chains given below trace back to one sample, sequenced in a study of CD8+CD57+ T cells in acquired aplastic anemia. Genomic DNA, serving as template, underwent TCR beta VDJ and CDR3 profiling. One entry per CDR3 protein, called by TCRdb with MiXCR from the reads. The repertoire holds 150,000 to 200,000 distinct CDR3 sequences, with 40% to 60% as singletons. Previously, flow cytometry had revealed CD8+CD57+ cell expansion in the patients chosen for sequencing. Sequences were obtained from sorted CD4+, CD8+, or CD8+CD57+ T cells (not recorded which) from PBMCs. These receptors all come from a human donor with aplastic anemia.

The table lists this clonotype with many counts. The V gene is TRBV19, the J gene TRBJ1-2; D might be TRBD1 (6 bases). V was shortened by 4 bases and J by 7 bases, with 10 bases between the two germline ends. The CDR3 covers 12 residues. Germline loops: CDR1 LNHDA, CDR2 SQIVND (reference sequence). CDR3 DNA: TGTGCCAGTAGTACCTACAGGGCTGGCTACACCTTC. Protein product: CASSTYRAGYTF.

This chain uses TRBV25-1 with TRBJ2-4, with D possibly being TRBD1 (6 bases). Trimming stripped 1 base from V and 6 bases from J, with 13 bases between. The CDR3 consists of 15 residues. Germline-derived CDR1 and CDR2 are MGHDK and SYGVNS. CDR3 sequence: CASSELQGSVNIQYF. CDR3 DNA sequence: TGTGCCAGCAGTGAATTACAGGGTTCTGTAAACATTCAGTACTTC.

Regarding this clonotype: This may stem from a read error, because a much larger clone lies one nucleotide away. The chain links TRBV9 to TRBJ1-1, with D possibly being TRBD1 (5 bases). Trimming took 3 bases from V and 4 from J, leaving 16 bases between them. The germline gives CDR1 SGDLS, CDR2 YYNGEE. The CDR3 spans 15 residues. The CDR3 sequence: CASSGPGRPSTEAFF. The CDR3 nucleotides are TGTGCCAGCAGCGGACCAGGGCGTCCGAGCACTGAAGCTTTCTTT.

The genes are TRBV11-1 and TRBJ2-1, with TRBD2 matching over 9 bases. The CDR3 totals 14 residues. Germline V gives CDR1 SGHAT, CDR2 FQDESV (reference sequence). Germline trimming cut 10 bases from V and 6 bases from J; bases unmatched to any gene: 10. Here the CDR3 reads CATQDGTSSNEQFF. CDR3 nucleotide sequence: TGTGCCACACAAGACGGGACTAGCAGCAATGAGCAGTTCTTC.

This clonotype was recorded at least ten times. The chain is built from TRBV15 and TRBJ1-1; 10 bases match TRBD1. Germline V gene sequence: CDR1 LNHNV, CDR2 YYDKDF (reference sequence). After removal of 4 bases from V and 4 bases from J, the junction contained 15 bases not matched to a gene. The length of the CDR3 is 18 residues. The CDR3 DNA follows: TGTGCCACCAGCACTCCTTTATGGACAGGGGGAACGGGCACTGAAGCTTTCTTT. This sequence encodes CATSTPLWTGGTGTEAFF. Looking up the rest from reference TRBV15 and TRBJ1-1 gives the full variable domain: DAMVIQNPRYQVTQFGKPVTLSCSQTLNHNVMYWYQQKSSQAPKLLFHYYDKDFNNEADTPDNFQSRRPNTSFCFLDIRSPGLGDTAMYLCATSTPLWTGGTGTEAFFGQGTRLTVV.

This clonotype was detected many times. The rearrangement joins TRBV12-5 to TRBJ1-6, with no clear D. The V gene lost 2 bases and the J gene lost 10 bases, with 21 bases spanning the gap. The CDR3 loop spans 17 amino acids. Looked up from germline, CDR1 is LGHNT and CDR2 is FRNRAP. The CDR3 DNA follows: TGTGCTAGTGGTTTGCCCAGGTCGACACCGGGATCCTCACCCCTCCACTTT. Encoded protein: CASGLPRSTPGSSPLHF.

This sequence joins TRBV10-1 and TRBJ1-2; D might be TRBD1 (5 bases). Germline lookup yields CDR1 WNHNN and CDR2 SYGVQD (reference sequence). The CDR3 extends over 13 amino acids. Trimming cost V 4 bases and J 2 bases, with 8 bases left between them. CDR3 in DNA: TGCGCCAGCAGTGGTGGGACCAACTATGGCTACACCTTC. Translated: CASSGGTNYGYTF.

This clonotype was counted between two and nine times. V gene TRBV5-6 combines with J gene TRBJ2-7; 8 bases fit TRBD1. This CDR3 has 13 amino acids. Germline CDR1 is SGHDT and CDR2 is YYEEEE. V lost 4 bases, J lost 0 bases, and 0 bases stayed unmatched. The CDR3 here is CASSGTGSYEQYF. The CDR3 DNA follows: TGTGCCAGCAGCGGGACAGGCTCCTACGAGCAGTACTTC.

This clonotype was counted only a few times. This may be a read error: a much more frequent sequence differs by one nucleotide. The missing conserved phenylalanine or tryptophan at the end of this CDR3 makes a read error likely. The gene calls are TRBV30 and TRBJ2-3; D unresolved. This CDR3 has 11 residues. CDR1 GTSNPN and CDR2 SVGIG come from the germline V gene (reference sequence). V lost 0 bases and J 6 bases, leaving 4 bases between the germline ends. Written as DNA, the CDR3 is TGTGCCTGGAGTGTAAAGGATACGCAGTATCTT. As protein: CAWSVKDTQYL.

In its sample, this clonotype was seen many times. The chain has TRBV19 and TRBJ2-3; 12 nucleotides match TRBD2. This CDR3 comprises 16 residues. Germline V gene data show CDR1 as LNHDA and CDR2 as SQIVND (reference sequence). V was pared by 7 bases and J by 3 bases, with 8 bases of the junction left unmatched. This CDR3 reads CASTTGLAGLTDTQYF. In nucleotides, the CDR3 is TGTGCCAGTACCACAGGACTAGCGGGACTTACAGATACGCAGTATTTT. The full variable domain, rest sourced from reference TRBV19 and TRBJ2-3, is DGGITQSPKYLFRKEGQNVTLSCEQNLNHDAMYWYRQDPGQGLRLIYYSQIVNDFQKGDIAEGYSVSREKKESFPLTVTSAQKNPTAFYLCASTTGLAGLTDTQYFGPGTRLTVL.

This clonotype came up many times. The chain combines TRBV15 with TRBJ2-1, with TRBD1 matching 8 bases. Looked up from germline, CDR1 is LNHNV and CDR2 is YYDKDF (reference sequence). The V and J ends lost 2 bases and 6 bases, in that order; junction bases with no gene match: 3. The CDR3 contains 14 residues. CDR3 sequence reads: CATSRTGGSNEQFF. CDR3 nucleotide sequence: TGTGCCACCAGCAGAACAGGGGGAAGCAATGAGCAGTTCTTC.

For this clonotype: Given a much more abundant clone one base away, this may be a read error. The V gene is TRBV6-1, the J gene TRBJ2-2; D assignment may be TRBD1 or TRBD2 (5 bases each). With 6 bases removed from V and 1 base from J, the gap between germline ends came to 9 bases. CDR1 and CDR2 (germline): MNHNS, SASEGT. This CDR3 is built from 14 residues. The CDR3 DNA sequence: TGTGCCAGCAGAGGGACGGTGAACACCGGGGAGCTGTTTTTT. This codes for CASRGTVNTGELFF.

The chain uses TRBV5-5 and TRBJ1-1, with D maybe TRBD1 (6 bases). From germline, CDR1 is SGHKS and CDR2 YYEKEE (reference sequence). This CDR3 spans 18 amino acids. V gave up 0 bases and J gave up 2 bases, with 20 bases separating them. The CDR3 nucleotides read TGTGCCAGCAGCTTGGGGAGGGGGAGGGCGATGATAAACACTGAAGCTTTCTTT. This encodes CASSLGRGRAMINTEAFF.

This clonotype was seen more than once but under ten times. The chain uses TRBV6-1 and TRBJ2-7; 14 bases line up with TRBD2. Losses at the gene ends were 6 bases for V and 3 bases for J; bases not matched to a gene: 10. This CDR3 region has 17 residues. From germline, CDR1 is MNHNS and CDR2 SASEGT. The CDR3 DNA follows: TGTGCCAGCAGCCTGGGACTAGCGGGAGCAGGTGTCTACGAGCAGTACTTC. Its translation is CASSLGLAGAGVYEQYF.

This clonotype has a single count. V gene TRBV10-3 combines with J gene TRBJ1-6; TRBD1 aligns across 7 bases. The CDR3 has 16 residues. V shed 4 bases, J shed 7 bases, and the junction held 10 bases outside the gene matches. CDR1 and CDR2 (germline): ENHRY, SYGVKD. The CDR3 DNA is TGTGCCATCAGTGGGCCCGGGACAGCAATAAATTCACCCCTCCACTTT. Protein: CAISGPGTAINSPLHF.

This clonotype was counted ten times or more. The rearrangement links TRBV6-1 to TRBJ1-2, with D unclear. The CDR3 totals 14 residues. Germline V gene data show CDR1 as MNHNS and CDR2 as SASEGT. Trimming pared 7 bases from V and 0 bases from J, leaving 12 bases between. CDR3 DNA sequence: TGTGCCAGCATTGGCCGTACTACTAACTATGGCTACACCTTC. This translates into CASIGRTTNYGYTF.

This clonotype was seen many times. The V gene is TRBV5-1, the J gene TRBJ2-7; 7 nucleotides match TRBD1. CDR1 is SGHRS, CDR2 YFSETQ, per germline. The CDR3 consists of 14 residues. With 2 bases clipped from V and 4 bases from J, the junction kept 6 bases outside the gene matches. The CDR3 protein is CASSLGQERYEQYF. DNA for the CDR3: TGCGCCAGCAGCTTAGGACAGGAGCGTTACGAGCAGTACTTC.

The chain recombines TRBV10-3 with TRBJ1-2, with 7 bases identical to TRBD1. V trimming: 0 bases; J trimming: 2 bases; junction bases outside the gene matches: 6. CDR1 and CDR2 from the germline V gene are ENHRY and SYGVKD. This CDR3 spans 16 amino acids. CDR3 amino acids: CAISESGPGQNYGYTF. Here the CDR3 DNA reads TGTGCCATCAGTGAGTCGGGTCCGGGACAGAACTATGGCTACACCTTC.

As to this clonotype: A much larger clone sits a single nucleotide away, making a read error possible. Without the conserved terminal phenylalanine or tryptophan, this CDR3 likely stems from a read error. The chain links TRBV4-2 to TRBJ2-7; 11 bases align to TRBD2. The germline V gene encodes CDR1 LGHNA and CDR2 YNFKEQ. The junction had 8 bases not matched to a gene; V was cut back by 4 bases and J by 0 bases. CDR3 size: 17 residues. The CDR3 DNA reads as TGTGCCAGCAGCCCCGGACTAGCGGGCACGAGCTCCTACGAGCAGTACCTC. Amino acid sequence: CASSPGLAGTSSYEQYL.

There are a few counts of this clonotype. V and J are TRBV6-1 and TRBJ2-1; 15 bases match TRBD2. The CDR3 consists of 16 residues. J was trimmed by 4 bases and V by 9 bases; bases with no gene match: 7. The germline V gene has CDR1 MNHNS and CDR2 SASEGT. This chain's CDR3 is CASTPGLAGGYNEQFF. DNA of the CDR3: TGTGCCAGTACCCCGGGACTAGCGGGAGGTTACAATGAGCAGTTCTTC.

The V gene is TRBV7-3, the J gene TRBJ2-3; D unclear. Germline V gene data show CDR1 as SGHTA and CDR2 as FQGTGA. The CDR3 has 14 amino acids. V lost 2 bases, J lost 5 bases, and 11 bases lay in between. CDR3 residues: CASSLDVHRDTQYF. CDR3 DNA: TGTGCCAGCAGCTTAGATGTCCACCGAGATACGCAGTATTTT.

This clonotype is categorized as medium-sized. A read error may produce the germline difference seen at one junction end. The chain recombines TRBV5-6 with TRBJ1-2, with D maybe TRBD1 (6 bases). The CDR3 sequence is 13 residues long. CDR1 and CDR2 (germline): SGHDT, YYEEEE. The CDR3 coding sequence is TGCGCCAGCAGCTTGGGAGGGGGCTATGGCTACACCTTC. Protein: CASSLGGGYGYTF.

This clonotype was detected once. The rearrangement links TRBV19 to TRBJ2-7; possibly TRBD1 for D (6 bases). Between the trimmed V and J ends, which lost 10 bases and 0 bases, there was a span of 10 bases. CDR1 and CDR2 from the germline V gene are LNHDA and SQIVND (reference sequence). The CDR3 extends over 12 amino acids. CDR3 loop: CATQDSSYEQYF. CDR3 nucleotide sequence: TGTGCCACCCAGGACAGCTCCTACGAGCAGTACTTC.

Many counts were recorded for this clonotype. CDR3 loop: CASSQYREAYEQYF. Here the CDR3 DNA reads TGTGCCAGCAGCCAGTACAGGGAAGCCTACGAGCAGTACTTC. This chain connects TRBV7-6 to TRBJ2-7, with D tentatively TRBD1 (6 bases). Per germline, CDR1 SGHVS and CDR2 FNYEAQ. The length of the CDR3 is 14 residues. V lost 5 bases and J 2 bases, leaving 13 bases between the germline ends.

The chain employs TRBV2 and TRBJ1-4; the D is unclear. The germline V gene has CDR1 SNHLY and CDR2 FYNNEI. The CDR3 runs to 14 residues. Trimming removed 4 bases at V and 7 bases at J, with 13 bases between. CDR3 DNA sequence: TGTGCCAGCAGTGGACTGGGCGGGAGTGAAAAACTGTTTTTT. Protein: CASSGLGGSEKLFF.

The chain is built from TRBV20-1 and TRBJ1-1; 7 bases agree with TRBD1. The CDR3 has 12 amino acids. The V gene's germline CDR1 is DFQATT and CDR2 SNEGSKA (reference sequence). CDR3 nucleotides: TGCAGAGCCCAGGGGGGCGACACTGAAGCTTTCTTT. Protein product: CRAQGGDTEAFF.

This clonotype was recorded a few times. This chain joins TRBV20-1 and TRBJ2-5; a possible D gene is TRBD1 (7 bases). The V gene's germline CDR1 is DFQATT and CDR2 SNEGSKA (reference sequence). The CDR3 spans 13 residues. Trimming removed 6 bases at V and 1 base at J, with 12 bases between. In DNA, the CDR3 is TGCAGTGCAGGCGGGGACAGCCAAGAGACCCAGTACTTC. This sequence encodes CSAGGDSQETQYF.

Worth noting for this clonotype: The junction and the germline gene differ at one end; a read error may be behind it. The chain joins TRBV10-3 to TRBJ1-1; D is unresolved. The CDR3 extends over 14 amino acids. CDR1 ENHRY and CDR2 SYGVKD come from the germline V gene. The CDR3 protein is CAISEDPEDTETFF. The DNA for the CDR3 is TGTGCCATCAGTGAGGACCCGGAAGACACTGAAACTTTCTTT.

The chain carries TRBV2 and TRBJ1-1, with D unresolved. CDR1 and CDR2 (germline): SNHLY, FYNNEI. V was clipped by 1 base and J by 6 bases, with 9 bases between them. The CDR3 is 13 residues long. CDR3 bases: TGTGCCAGCAGTGAAGAGAGAAGCTCTGAAGCTTTCTTT. Its protein is CASSEERSSEAFF.

This clonotype has just a few counts. V is TRBV7-2 and J is TRBJ2-1; D unresolved. Germline CDR1 and CDR2: SGHTA and FQGNSA. V lost 5 bases and J 7 bases, leaving 12 bases between the germline ends. The CDR3 extends over 13 amino acids. CDR3 coding DNA: TGTGCCAGCAGCGTCCAGCCCGGGAATGAGCAGTTCTTC. Translation: CASSVQPGNEQFF.